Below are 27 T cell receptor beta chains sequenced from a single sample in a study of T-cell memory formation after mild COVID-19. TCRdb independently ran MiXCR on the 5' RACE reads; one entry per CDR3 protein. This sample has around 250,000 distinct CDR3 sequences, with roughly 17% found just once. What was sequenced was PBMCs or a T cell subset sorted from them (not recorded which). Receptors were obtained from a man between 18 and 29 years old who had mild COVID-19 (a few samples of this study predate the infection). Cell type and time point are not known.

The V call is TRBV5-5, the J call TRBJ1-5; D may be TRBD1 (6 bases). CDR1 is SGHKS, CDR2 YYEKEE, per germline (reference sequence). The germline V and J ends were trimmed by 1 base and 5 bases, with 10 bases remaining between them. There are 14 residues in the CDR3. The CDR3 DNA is TGTGCCAGCAGCTTGAGACCAGGGGATCAGCCCCAGCATTTT. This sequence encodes CASSLRPGDQPQHF. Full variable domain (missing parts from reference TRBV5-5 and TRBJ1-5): DAGVTQSPTHLIKTRGQQVTLRCSPISGHKSVSWYQQVLGQGPQFIFQYYEKEERGRGNFPDRFSARQFPNYSSELNVNALLLGDSALYLCASSLRPGDQPQHFGDGTRLSIL.

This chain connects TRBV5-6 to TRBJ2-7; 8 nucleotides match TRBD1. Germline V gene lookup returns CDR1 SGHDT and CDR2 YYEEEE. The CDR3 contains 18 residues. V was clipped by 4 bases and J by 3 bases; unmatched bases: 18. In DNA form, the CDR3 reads TGTGCCAGCAGCGGCACCCCGATAAGAGACAGGGGTTTCTACGAGCAGTACTTC. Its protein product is CASSGTPIRDRGFYEQYF.

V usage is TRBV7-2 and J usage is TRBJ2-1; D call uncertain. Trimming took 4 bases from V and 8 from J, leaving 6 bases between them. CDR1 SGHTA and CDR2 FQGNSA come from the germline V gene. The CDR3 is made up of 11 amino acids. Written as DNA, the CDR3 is TGTGCCAGCAGCTCGGCGGATGAGCAGTTCTTC. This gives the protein CASSSADEQFF. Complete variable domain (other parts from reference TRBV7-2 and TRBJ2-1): GAGVSQSPSNKVTEKGKDVELRCDPISGHTALYWYRQSLGQGLEFLIYFQGNSAPDKSGLPSDRFSAERTGGSVSTLTIQRTQQEDSAVYLCASSSADEQFFGPGTRLTVL.

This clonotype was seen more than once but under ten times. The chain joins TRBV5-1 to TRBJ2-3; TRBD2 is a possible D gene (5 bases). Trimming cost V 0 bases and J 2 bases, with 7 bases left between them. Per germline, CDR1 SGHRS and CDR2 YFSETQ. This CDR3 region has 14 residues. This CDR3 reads CASSLEADTDTQYF. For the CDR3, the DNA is TGCGCCAGCAGCTTGGAAGCGGACACAGATACGCAGTATTTT. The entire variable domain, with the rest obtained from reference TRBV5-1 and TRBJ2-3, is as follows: KAGVTQTPRYLIKTRGQQVTLSCSPISGHRSVSWYQQTPGQGLQFLFEYFSETQRNKGNFPGRFSGRQFSNSRSEMNVSTLELGDSALYLCASSLEADTDTQYFGPGTRLTVL.

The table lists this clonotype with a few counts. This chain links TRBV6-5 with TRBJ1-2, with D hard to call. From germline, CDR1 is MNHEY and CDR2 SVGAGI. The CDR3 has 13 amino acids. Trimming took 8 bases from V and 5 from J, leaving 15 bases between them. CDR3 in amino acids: CASGRERQYGYTF. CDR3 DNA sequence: TGTGCCAGCGGCCGAGAGCGACAATATGGCTACACCTTC.

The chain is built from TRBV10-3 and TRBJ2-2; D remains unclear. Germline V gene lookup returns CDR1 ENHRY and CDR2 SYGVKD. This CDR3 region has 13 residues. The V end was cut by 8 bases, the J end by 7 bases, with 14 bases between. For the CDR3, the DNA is TGTGCCATCTCCACCCGAGCTGACGGGGAGCTGTTTTTT. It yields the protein CAISTRADGELFF.

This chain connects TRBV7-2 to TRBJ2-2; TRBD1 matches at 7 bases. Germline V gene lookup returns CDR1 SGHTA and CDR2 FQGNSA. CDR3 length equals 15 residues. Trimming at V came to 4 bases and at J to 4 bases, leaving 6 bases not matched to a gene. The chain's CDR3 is CASSYSTGRTGELFF. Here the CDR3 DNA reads TGTGCCAGCAGCTATTCGACAGGGCGCACCGGGGAGCTGTTTTTT.

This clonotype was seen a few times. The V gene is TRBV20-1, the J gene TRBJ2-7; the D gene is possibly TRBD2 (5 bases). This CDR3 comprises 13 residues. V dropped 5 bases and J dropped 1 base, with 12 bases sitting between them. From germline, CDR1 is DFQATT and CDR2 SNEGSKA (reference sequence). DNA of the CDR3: TGCAGTGCTCGGACGGGGATTTCCTACGAGCAGTACTTC. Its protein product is CSARTGISYEQYF.

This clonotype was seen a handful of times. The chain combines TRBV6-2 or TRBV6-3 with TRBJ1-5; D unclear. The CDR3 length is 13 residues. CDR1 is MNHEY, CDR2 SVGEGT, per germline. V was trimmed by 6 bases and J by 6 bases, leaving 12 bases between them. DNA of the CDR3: TGTGCCAGCAGATGGAGGGTCGGTCAGCCCCAGCATTTT. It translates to CASRWRVGQPQHF.

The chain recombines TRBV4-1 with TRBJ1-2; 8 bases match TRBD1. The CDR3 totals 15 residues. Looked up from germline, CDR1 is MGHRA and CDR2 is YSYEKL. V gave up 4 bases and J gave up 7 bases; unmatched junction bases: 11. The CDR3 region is CASSPGTPGGFGYTF. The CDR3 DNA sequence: TGCGCCAGCAGCCCGGGGACTCCAGGGGGCTTTGGCTACACCTTC.

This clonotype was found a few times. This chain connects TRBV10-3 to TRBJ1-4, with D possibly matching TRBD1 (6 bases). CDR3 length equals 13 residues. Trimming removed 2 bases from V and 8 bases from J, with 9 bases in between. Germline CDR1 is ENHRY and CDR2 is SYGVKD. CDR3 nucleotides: TGTGCCATCAGTGAGGGGGGGCTGGAAAAACTGTTTTTT. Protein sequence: CAISEGGLEKLFF.

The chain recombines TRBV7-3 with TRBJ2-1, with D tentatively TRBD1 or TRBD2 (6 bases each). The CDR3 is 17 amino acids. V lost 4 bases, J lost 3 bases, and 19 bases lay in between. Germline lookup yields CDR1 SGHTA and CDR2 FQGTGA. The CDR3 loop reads CASSSGFRGRSYNEQFF. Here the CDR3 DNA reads TGTGCCAGCAGCTCCGGATTTCGGGGGCGAAGCTACAATGAGCAGTTCTTC.

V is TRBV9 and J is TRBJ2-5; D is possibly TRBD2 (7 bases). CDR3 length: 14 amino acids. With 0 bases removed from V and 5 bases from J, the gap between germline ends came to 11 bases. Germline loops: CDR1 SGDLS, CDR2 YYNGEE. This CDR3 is CASSVAQGGETQYF. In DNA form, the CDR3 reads TGTGCCAGCAGCGTAGCACAGGGAGGGGAGACCCAGTACTTC.

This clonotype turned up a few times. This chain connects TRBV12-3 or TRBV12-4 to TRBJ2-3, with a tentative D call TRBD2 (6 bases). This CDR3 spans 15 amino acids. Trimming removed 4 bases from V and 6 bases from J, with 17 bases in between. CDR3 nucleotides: TGTGCCAGCAGTTCTGGGACTTTCGGCGGGGATACGCAGTATTTT. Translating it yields CASSSGTFGGDTQYF.

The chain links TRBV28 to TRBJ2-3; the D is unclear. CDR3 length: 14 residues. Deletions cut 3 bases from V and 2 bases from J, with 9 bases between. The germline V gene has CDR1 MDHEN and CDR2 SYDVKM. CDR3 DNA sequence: TGTGCCAGCAGTTTGGACGGCTCCACAGATACGCAGTATTTT. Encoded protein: CASSLDGSTDTQYF.

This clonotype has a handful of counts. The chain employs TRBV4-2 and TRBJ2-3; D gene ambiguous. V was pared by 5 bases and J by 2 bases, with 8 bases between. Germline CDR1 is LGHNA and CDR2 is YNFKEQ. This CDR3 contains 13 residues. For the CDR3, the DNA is TGTGCCAGCAGCGAGTACCACACAGATACGCAGTATTTT. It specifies CASSEYHTDTQYF.

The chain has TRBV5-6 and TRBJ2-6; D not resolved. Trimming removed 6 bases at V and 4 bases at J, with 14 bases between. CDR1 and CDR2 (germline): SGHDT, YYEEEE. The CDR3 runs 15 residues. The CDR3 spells CASTREWVGANVLTF. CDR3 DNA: TGTGCCAGCACCCGAGAATGGGTCGGGGCCAACGTCCTGACTTTC.

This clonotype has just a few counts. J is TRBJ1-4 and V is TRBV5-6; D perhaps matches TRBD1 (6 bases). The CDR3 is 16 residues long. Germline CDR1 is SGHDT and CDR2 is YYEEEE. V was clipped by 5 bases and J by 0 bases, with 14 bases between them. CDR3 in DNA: TGTGCCAGCAGATCGGGGGGGCCTGCAACTAATGAAAAACTGTTTTTT. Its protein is CASRSGGPATNEKLFF.

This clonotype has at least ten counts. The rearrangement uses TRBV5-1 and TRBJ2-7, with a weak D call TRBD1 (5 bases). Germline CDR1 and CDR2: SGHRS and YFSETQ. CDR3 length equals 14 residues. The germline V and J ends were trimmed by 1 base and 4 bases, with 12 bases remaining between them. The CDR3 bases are TGCGCCAGCAGCTTGCTAGACAGCTTATACGAGCAGTACTTC. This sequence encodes CASSLLDSLYEQYF.

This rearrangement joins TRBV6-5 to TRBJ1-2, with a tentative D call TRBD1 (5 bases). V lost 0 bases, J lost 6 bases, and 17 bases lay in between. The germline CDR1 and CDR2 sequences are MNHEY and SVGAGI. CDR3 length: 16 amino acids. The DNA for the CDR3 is TGTGCCAGCAGTTACTCGACTGCAGGGAGGGTAGATGGCTACACCTTC. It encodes CASSYSTAGRVDGYTF.

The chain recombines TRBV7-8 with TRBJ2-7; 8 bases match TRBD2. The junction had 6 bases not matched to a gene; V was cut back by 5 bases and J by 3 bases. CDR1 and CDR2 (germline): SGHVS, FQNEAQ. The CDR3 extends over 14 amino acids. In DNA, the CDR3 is TGTGCCAGCAGCAAAGAGCGGGGGCTCTACGAGCAGTACTTC. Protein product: CASSKERGLYEQYF. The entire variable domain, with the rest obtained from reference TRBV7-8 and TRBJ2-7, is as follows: GAGVSQSPRYKVAKRGQDVALRCDPISGHVSLFWYQQALGQGPEFLTYFQNEAQLDKSGLPSDRFFAERPEGSVSTLKIQRTQQEDSAVYLCASSKERGLYEQYFGPGTRLTVT.

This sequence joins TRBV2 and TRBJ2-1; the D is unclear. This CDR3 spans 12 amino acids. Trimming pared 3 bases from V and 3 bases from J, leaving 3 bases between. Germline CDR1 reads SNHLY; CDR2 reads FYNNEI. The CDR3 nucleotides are TGTGCCAGCAGTGACAGCTACAATGAGCAGTTCTTC. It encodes CASSDSYNEQFF.

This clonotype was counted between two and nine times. The CDR3: CASSLSRDSDEQYV. The CDR3 DNA follows: TGTGCCAGCAGCTTATCGAGGGACTCCGACGAGCAGTACGTC. V and J are TRBV7-9 and TRBJ2-7; D might be TRBD2 (6 bases). Germline V CDR1 and CDR2: SEHNR, FQNEAQ (reference sequence). The CDR3 has 14 amino acids.

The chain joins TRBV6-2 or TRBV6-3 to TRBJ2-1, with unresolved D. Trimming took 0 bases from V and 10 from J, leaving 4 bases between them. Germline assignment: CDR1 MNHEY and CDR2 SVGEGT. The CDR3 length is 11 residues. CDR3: CASSYSWEQFF. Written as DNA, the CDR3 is TGTGCCAGCAGTTACTCTTGGGAGCAGTTCTTC.

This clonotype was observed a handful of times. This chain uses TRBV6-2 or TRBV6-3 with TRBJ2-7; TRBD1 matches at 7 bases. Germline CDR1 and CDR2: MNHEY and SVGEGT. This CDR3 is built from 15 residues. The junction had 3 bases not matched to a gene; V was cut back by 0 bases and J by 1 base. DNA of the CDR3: TGTGCCAGCAGTTACTCACCAGGGGGTTCCTACGAGCAGTACTTC. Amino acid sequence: CASSYSPGGSYEQYF.

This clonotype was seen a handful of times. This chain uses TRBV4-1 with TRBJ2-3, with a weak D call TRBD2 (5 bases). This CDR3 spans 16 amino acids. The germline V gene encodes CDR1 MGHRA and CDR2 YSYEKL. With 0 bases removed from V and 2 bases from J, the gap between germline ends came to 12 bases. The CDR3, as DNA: TGCGCCAGCAGCCAAGATGGGCGGGCCTCCACAGATACGCAGTATTTT. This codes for CASSQDGRASTDTQYF.

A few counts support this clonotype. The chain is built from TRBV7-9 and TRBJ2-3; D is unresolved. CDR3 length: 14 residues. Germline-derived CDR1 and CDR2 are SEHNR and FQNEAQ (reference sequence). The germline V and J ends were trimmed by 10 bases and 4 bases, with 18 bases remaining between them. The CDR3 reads CATRRLAEADTQYF. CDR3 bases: TGTGCCACCCGGAGATTGGCCGAGGCAGATACGCAGTATTTT. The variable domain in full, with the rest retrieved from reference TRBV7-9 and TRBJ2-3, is DTGVSQNPRHKITKRGQNVTFRCDPISEHNRLYWYRQTLGQGPEFLTYFQNEAQLEKSRLLSDRFSAERPKGSFSTLEIQRTEQGDSAMYLCATRRLAEADTQYFGPGTRLTVL.